Following are 31 T cell receptor beta chains from one sample sequenced in a study of T cell responses to AZD1222 COVID-19 vaccine (dated by TCRdb to the early 2020s). The meaning of the sample's time point label: about 28 days (+/-7) after the second vaccine dose. To prepare the library, the immunoSEQ multiplex PCR assay was applied. TCRdb took over this immuneACCESS table, retaining in-frame rearrangements with V and J assigned. Such tables are incomplete; in checked studies, under half of the missing clones stem from an unresolved V gene, and the remainder is unexplained. The table for this sample lists 75,000 to 90,000 clones; roughly 90% of them were counted only once. Around 4.5% of the sample lies in the top ten. Here the sequenced sample was peripheral blood, taken 28 days after the second AZD1222 dose. Every receptor here comes from an adult who received the AZD1222 COVID-19 vaccine.

The chain recombines TRBV7-9 with TRBJ1-4; D ambiguous. The CDR3 contains 17 residues. CDR1 is SEHNR and CDR2 is FQNEAQ in the germline V gene (reference sequence). Trimming pared 5 bases from V and 7 bases from J, leaving 23 bases between. CDR3 sequence (DNA): TGTGCCAGCAGCCCCAAAAGAGAGGGTCGTGGTGGTGAAAAACTGTTTTTT. Translating it yields CASSPKREGRGGEKLFF.

This chain links TRBV30 with TRBJ2-1, with D unresolved. Germline V gives CDR1 GTSNPN, CDR2 SVGIG (reference sequence). This CDR3 contains 11 residues. Trimming left V 2 bases short and J 6 bases short, with 5 bases between. The CDR3 bases are TGTGCCTGGAGTTCCATCAATGAGCAGTTCTTC. It encodes CAWSSINEQFF.

The V and J genes are TRBV10-1 and TRBJ1-5; TRBD1 agrees at 8 bases. V was clipped by 4 bases and J by 0 bases; unmatched bases: 8. This CDR3 spans 17 amino acids. The germline V gene has CDR1 WNHNN and CDR2 SYGVQD (reference sequence). The CDR3 reads CASSGDRCSYSNQPQHF. The CDR3, as DNA: TGCGCCAGCAGTGGGGACAGGTGCTCATATAGCAATCAGCCCCAGCATTTT.

The rearrangement joins TRBV7-9 to TRBJ1-1, with D possibly being TRBD1 (6 bases). The ends were cut back, 4 bases at V and 6 bases at J, with 15 bases in the middle. Per the germline V gene, CDR1 is SEHNR and CDR2 is FQNEAQ (reference sequence). The CDR3 is made up of 14 amino acids. The CDR3 sequence: CASSSVRGVPEAFF. For the CDR3, the DNA is TGTGCCAGCAGCTCCGTCAGGGGCGTGCCTGAAGCTTTCTTT.

CDR3 residues: CASSPGEASGYNEQFF. The CDR3 DNA follows: TGTGCCAGCAGTCCCGGTGAGGCTAGCGGATACAATGAGCAGTTCTTC. The rearrangement uses TRBV28 and TRBJ2-1; 7 bases align to TRBD2. The CDR3 is 16 residues long. With 5 bases clipped from V and 4 bases from J, the junction kept 11 bases outside the gene matches. Germline V lookup: CDR1 MDHEN, CDR2 SYDVKM.

The chain combines TRBV7-2 with TRBJ1-4; D uncertain. This CDR3 comprises 14 residues. CDR1 is SGHTA, CDR2 FQGNSA, per germline. Trimming left V 1 base short and J 7 bases short, with 10 bases between. CDR3 sequence (DNA): TGTGCCAGCAGCTTAGGCATGGGGAGTGAAAAACTGTTTTTT. Encoded protein: CASSLGMGSEKLFF.

The chain has TRBV28 and TRBJ1-4, with 7 bases lining up with TRBD1. The J segment lost 5 bases and the V segment lost 10 bases, leaving 7 bases of the junction unmatched. This CDR3 has 13 amino acids. The germline V gene has CDR1 MDHEN and CDR2 SYDVKM. The CDR3 DNA reads TGTGCCACCTACGGACAGGAAAATGAAAAACTGTTTTTT. Its translation is CATYGQENEKLFF. Full variable domain (missing parts from reference TRBV28 and TRBJ1-4): DVKVTQSSRYLVKRTGEKVFLECVQDMDHENMFWYRQDPGLGLRLIYFSYDVKMKEKGDIPEGYSVSREKKERFSLILESASTNQTSMYLCATYGQENEKLFFGSGTQLSVL.

This chain connects TRBV3-1 (or the pseudogene TRBV3-2) to TRBJ2-7, with TRBD1 identical over 11 bases. The J segment lost 4 bases and the V segment lost 5 bases, leaving 7 bases of the junction unmatched. The CDR3 has 15 amino acids. The germline V gene encodes CDR1 LGHDT and CDR2 YNNKEL (reference sequence). The CDR3 loop reads CASSYGQGASYEQYF. Written as DNA, the CDR3 is TGTGCCAGCAGCTATGGACAGGGGGCATCGTACGAGCAGTACTTC.

The rearrangement joins TRBV19 to TRBJ1-2; unclear D gene. V dropped 5 bases and J dropped 1 base, with 11 bases sitting between them. This CDR3 comprises 14 residues. The germline gives CDR1 LNHDA, CDR2 SQIVND (reference sequence). In DNA form, the CDR3 reads TGTGCCAGTAGTGCAGGTCTTTATAACTATGGCTACACCTTC. It translates to CASSAGLYNYGYTF.

The rearrangement uses TRBV18 and TRBJ1-3, with D perhaps TRBD1 (5 bases). The CDR3 is 17 amino acids. The germline gives CDR1 KGHSH, CDR2 LQKENI. Between the trimmed V and J ends, which lost 0 bases and 2 bases, there was a span of 14 bases. The CDR3 spells CASSPPNPGIPGNTIYF. CDR3 nucleotides: TGTGCCAGCTCACCACCGAACCCAGGGATCCCTGGAAACACCATATATTTT.

The chain uses TRBV19 and TRBJ1-5; TRBD1 matches at 7 bases. This CDR3 comprises 15 residues. Unmatched junction bases numbered 10, after V lost 5 bases and J lost 6 bases. The germline gives CDR1 LNHDA, CDR2 SQIVND (reference sequence). This CDR3 reads CASSPPGQLFQPQHF. DNA of the CDR3: TGTGCCAGTAGTCCCCCGGGACAGCTCTTTCAGCCCCAGCATTTT.

This clone was detected a few times. V and J are TRBV12-5 and TRBJ2-1; weak D call: TRBD2 (6 bases). The germline CDR1 and CDR2 sequences are LGHNT and FRNRAP. The CDR3 is made up of 15 amino acids. Trimming took 6 bases from V and 9 from J, leaving 21 bases between them. The CDR3 DNA reads TGTGCTAGTGGGCCGGGACTCAGGGAATTGGGTGAGCAGTTCTTC. Its translation: CASGPGLRELGEQFF.

This chain links TRBV3-1 (or the pseudogene TRBV3-2) with TRBJ1-4, with 7 bases that match TRBD1. Germline loops: CDR1 LGHDT, CDR2 YNNKEL (reference sequence). CDR3 size: 14 residues. V dropped 4 bases and J dropped 8; count of bases not matched to a gene: 7. CDR3 DNA sequence: TGTGCCAGCAGCCGCGGAACAGGGGTAGAAAAACTGTTTTTT. Translation gives CASSRGTGVEKLFF.

The J gene is TRBJ1-5, the V gene TRBV27, with 7 bases identical to TRBD1. Germline CDR1 and CDR2: MNHEY and SMNVEV (reference sequence). Germline trimming cut 8 bases from V and 3 bases from J; bases unmatched to any gene: 25. The CDR3 has 20 amino acids. This CDR3 reads CASAVGDRQGPTILNQPQHF. The CDR3 DNA sequence: TGTGCCAGCGCGGTGGGGGATAGACAGGGTCCCACCATTCTCAATCAGCCCCAGCATTTT.

This clone was seen only a few times. V is TRBV10-3 and J is TRBJ1-1, with TRBD1 matching over 9 bases. J gave up 10 bases and V 2 bases, and 11 bases lay outside the gene matches. Germline V gene sequence: CDR1 ENHRY, CDR2 SYGVKD. The CDR3 extends over 15 amino acids. CDR3: CAISENRGRNSGAFF. CDR3 DNA sequence: TGTGCCATCAGTGAGAACAGGGGGCGTAATAGTGGAGCTTTCTTT.

CDR3 nucleotide sequence: TGTGCCAGCAGACCGACTAGCGGGAGTCCCAATGAGCAGTTCTTC. Encoded protein: CASRPTSGSPNEQFF. This chain links TRBV28 with TRBJ2-1; 12 bases align to TRBD2. V lost 6 bases, J lost 6 bases, and 6 bases stayed unmatched. The CDR3 contains 15 residues. CDR1 MDHEN and CDR2 SYDVKM come from the germline V gene.

The rearrangement uses TRBV24-1 and TRBJ2-7, with 13 bases aligning to TRBD2. This CDR3 region has 16 residues. The J segment lost 3 bases and the V segment lost 2 bases, leaving 3 bases of the junction unmatched. Germline-derived CDR1 and CDR2 are KGHDR and SFDVKD. For the CDR3, the DNA is TGTGCCACCAGTGATTCCGGACTAGCGGGAGACTACGAGCAGTACTTC. As protein: CATSDSGLAGDYEQYF.

CDR3 nucleotides: TGCGCCAGCAGCCAAGATCGGGGTCAGGGGTACAATGAGCAGTTCTTC. It codes for CASSQDRGQGYNEQFF. This chain joins TRBV4-3 and TRBJ2-1; D is possibly TRBD1 (6 bases). Germline values: CDR1 LGHNA, CDR2 YSLEER. Trimming removed 0 bases from V and 4 bases from J, with 13 bases in between. The CDR3 consists of 16 residues.

The chain combines TRBV19 with TRBJ1-2; no clear D. Looked up from germline, CDR1 is LNHDA and CDR2 is SQIVND (reference sequence). V lost 1 base to trimming and J lost 2 bases, with 11 bases between them. This CDR3 is 15 amino acids long. For the CDR3, the DNA is TGTGCCAGTAGTATAGTAAACAACAGAAACTATGGCTACACCTTC. Translating gives CASSIVNNRNYGYTF.

The chain couples TRBV29-1 to TRBJ2-7, with 10 bases that match TRBD2. Germline CDR1 reads SQVTM; CDR2 reads ANQGSEA. The CDR3 totals 14 residues. With V trimmed by 2 bases and J by 9 bases, 10 bases remained unmatched. The CDR3 loop is CSVEFYSGRFGQYF. CDR3 coding DNA: TGCAGCGTTGAATTCTATAGCGGGAGGTTCGGGCAGTACTTC.

The chain couples TRBV4-1 to TRBJ1-6, with a tentative D call TRBD1 (5 bases). Germline CDR1 and CDR2: MGHRA and YSYEKL. Trimming stripped 6 bases from V and 7 bases from J, with 19 bases between. This CDR3 comprises 16 residues. CDR3 amino acids: CASRDARDFWNSPLHF. In DNA form, the CDR3 reads TGCGCCAGCAGGGATGCCAGGGATTTCTGGAATTCACCCCTCCACTTT.

The chain couples TRBV7-3 to TRBJ2-2; TRBD2 aligns across 10 bases. Losses at the gene ends were 4 bases for V and 5 bases for J; bases not matched to a gene: 1. The CDR3 runs to 14 residues. Germline assignment: CDR1 SGHTA and CDR2 FQGTGA. CDR3 residues: CASSWGLATGELFF. CDR3 DNA: TGTGCCAGCAGCTGGGGACTAGCGACCGGGGAGCTGTTTTTT. Full variable domain (remainder filled in from reference TRBV7-3 and TRBJ2-2): GAGVSQTPSNKVTEKGKYVELRCDPISGHTALYWYRQSLGQGPEFLIYFQGTGAADDSGLPNDRFFAVRPEGSVSTLKIQRTERGDSAVYLCASSWGLATGELFFGEGSRLTVL.

V usage is TRBV4-1 and J usage is TRBJ1-4; D uncertain. Germline values: CDR1 MGHRA, CDR2 YSYEKL. This CDR3 is built from 13 residues. Between the trimmed V and J ends, which lost 2 bases and 8 bases, there was a span of 9 bases. The CDR3 reads CASSQTPYEKLFF. In DNA form, the CDR3 reads TGCGCCAGCAGCCAAACACCCTACGAAAAACTGTTTTTT.

The chain is built from TRBV29-1 and TRBJ2-1, with 8 bases identical to TRBD2. The V segment lost 6 bases and the J segment 4 bases; nucleotides outside the gene matches: 5. Germline V lookup: CDR1 SQVTM, CDR2 ANQGSEA. The CDR3 is 13 amino acids. The CDR3 nucleotides read TGCAGCGTCCGGGAGGGCCTTTACAATGAGCAGTTCTTC. This sequence encodes CSVREGLYNEQFF.

V and J are TRBV11-2 and TRBJ2-5; D gene ambiguous. The CDR3 runs to 15 residues. V dropped 5 bases and J dropped 2 bases, with 15 bases sitting between them. CDR1 is SGHAT, CDR2 FQNNGV, per germline. This chain's CDR3 is CASSRNSRLQETQYF. The DNA for the CDR3 is TGTGCCAGCAGCCGAAACTCCAGACTTCAAGAGACCCAGTACTTC.

The V and J genes are TRBV30 and TRBJ1-3; unclear D gene. The germline V gene has CDR1 GTSNPN and CDR2 SVGIG (reference sequence). The CDR3 runs 13 residues. The V end lost 1 base, the J end lost 1 base, and 5 bases lay between the germline ends. CDR3 in DNA: TGTGCCTGGAGTGGGGATTCTGGAAACACCATATATTTT. It encodes CAWSGDSGNTIYF.

The chain recombines TRBV5-1 with TRBJ2-5, with TRBD1 matching 8 bases. This CDR3 comprises 14 residues. Trimming at V came to 4 bases and at J to 5 bases, leaving 7 bases not matched to a gene. The germline CDR1 and CDR2 sequences are SGHRS and YFSETQ. The CDR3 loop reads CASSPMDRAETQYF. DNA for the CDR3: TGCGCCAGCAGCCCTATGGACAGGGCTGAGACCCAGTACTTC.

The rearrangement links TRBV28 to TRBJ1-1; TRBD1 matches 7 bases. Germline lookup yields CDR1 MDHEN and CDR2 SYDVKM. V was clipped by 6 bases and J by 0 bases; unmatched bases: 7. The CDR3 is 15 residues long. The CDR3 nucleotides are TGTGCCAGCAGACAACAGGGGCTCATGAACACTGAAGCTTTCTTT. Translation: CASRQQGLMNTEAFF.

The V and J genes are TRBV19 and TRBJ1-1, with 10 bases fitting TRBD1. This CDR3 has 16 amino acids. The V gene end was trimmed by 8 bases and the J gene end by 2 bases; junction bases not matched to a gene: 11. Looked up from germline, CDR1 is LNHDA and CDR2 is SQIVND (reference sequence). The CDR3 DNA reads TGTGCCAGTCTGGGGACAGGGGTGCTGGGCAACACTGAAGCTTTCTTT. It yields the protein CASLGTGVLGNTEAFF.

This sequence joins TRBV7-6 and TRBJ1-3; D is perhaps TRBD1 (6 bases). V lost 5 bases to trimming and J lost 0 bases, with 26 bases between them. CDR1 SGHVS and CDR2 FNYEAQ come from the germline V gene. The CDR3 length is 20 residues. CDR3 nucleotide sequence: TGTGCCAGCAGCCCCTGGGGAGGGGGGGCAGAAACTTCCTCTGGAAACACCATATATTTT. Translated: CASSPWGGGAETSSGNTIYF.

V usage is TRBV7-9 and J usage is TRBJ1-1, with a weak D call TRBD1 (5 bases). Per germline, CDR1 SEHNR and CDR2 FQNEAQ (reference sequence). CDR3 length: 18 residues. The V and J ends lost 1 base and 3 bases respectively, with 21 bases between them. The DNA for the CDR3 is TGTGCCAGCAGCTTAGAGACTATTGGTAGGGGTCAAGACACTGAAGCTTTCTTT. Translation: CASSLETIGRGQDTEAFF.